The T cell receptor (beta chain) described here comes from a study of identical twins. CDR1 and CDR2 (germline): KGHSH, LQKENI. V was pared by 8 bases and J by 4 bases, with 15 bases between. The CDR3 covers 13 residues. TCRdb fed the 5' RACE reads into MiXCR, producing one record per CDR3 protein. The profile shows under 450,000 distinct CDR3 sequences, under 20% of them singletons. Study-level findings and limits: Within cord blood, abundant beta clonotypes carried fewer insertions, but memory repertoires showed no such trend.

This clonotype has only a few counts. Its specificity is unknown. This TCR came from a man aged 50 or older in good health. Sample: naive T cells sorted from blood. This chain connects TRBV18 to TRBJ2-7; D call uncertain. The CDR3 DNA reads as TGTGCCAGCCGGCCCCCGGAAGGGTACGAGCAGTACTTC. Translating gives CASRPPEGYEQYF.